This is a list of T cell receptor beta chains from one sample in a study of early T cells in non-severe SARS-CoV-2 infection. Using its own MiXCR run on the 5' RACE reads, TCRdb lists one record per CDR3 protein. The table includes some 77,000 distinct CDR3 sequences, 9.5% to 15% detected once. What was sequenced was whole blood. The receptors here all came from an adult who was a healthcare worker with PCR-confirmed SARS-CoV-2 infection or an uninfected control (not recorded which). Each CDR3 is given with its conserved first and last residue. Each record gives: V gene, CDR3 length, J gene, clone size, CDR3 protein. A clone size is listed for some rows: how often the clone was seen (once, few, many), or a class if it is expanded.

V: TRBV11-2; length: 14; J: TRBJ2-5; size: -; CDR3: CASSLSDGTETQYF
V: TRBV12-3/TRBV12-4; length: 15; J: TRBJ2-1; size: -; CDR3: CASSSLAGSYNEQFF
V: TRBV28; length: 16; J: TRBJ2-2; size: many; CDR3: CASTPIGASNTGELFF
V: TRBV6-2/TRBV6-3; length: 16; J: TRBJ1-1; size: few; CDR3: CASSFGQGLRRTEAFF
V: TRBV27; length: 12; J: TRBJ2-3; size: few; CDR3: CASSKIQGTQYF
V: TRBV30; length: 12; J: TRBJ2-7; size: few; CDR3: CAWSVISYEQYF
V: TRBV2; length: 14; J: TRBJ1-1; size: many; CDR3: CASSDAGGDTEAFF
V: TRBV18; length: 15; J: TRBJ1-4; size: many; CDR3: CASSPPRQGNEKLFF
V: TRBV11-2; length: 13; J: TRBJ1-1; size: -; CDR3: CASPELIVTEAFF
V: TRBV12-3/TRBV12-4; length: 14; J: TRBJ1-5; size: many; CDR3: CASSGTGGGQPQHF
V: TRBV20-1; length: 16; J: TRBJ2-1; size: few; CDR3: CSALLYRAGPRLEQFF
V: TRBV4-2; length: 14; J: TRBJ2-2; size: few; CDR3: CASSPTTGTGELFF
V: TRBV9; length: 15; J: TRBJ1-2; size: many; CDR3: CASSPEGTVFHGYTF
V: TRBV15; length: 18; J: TRBJ2-1; size: many; CDR3: CATSRGLAGGQSYNEQFF
V: TRBV3-1; length: 13; J: TRBJ2-1; size: many; CDR3: CASSRTGDNEQFF
V: TRBV29-1; length: 14; J: TRBJ2-1; size: few; CDR3: CSSVFWRGYNEQFF
V: TRBV7-6; length: 10; J: TRBJ2-2; size: many; CDR3: CASRSGELFF
V: TRBV29-1; length: 16; J: TRBJ2-7; size: few; CDR3: CSVERYLSGLSYEQYF
V: TRBV5-1; length: 16; J: TRBJ2-6; size: many; CDR3: CASSTIQGPGANVLTF
V: TRBV20-1; length: 15; J: TRBJ2-3; size: many; CDR3: CSARDSQSASDTQYF
V: TRBV12-3/TRBV12-4; length: 11; J: TRBJ2-2; size: -; CDR3: CAQDRAGELFF
V: TRBV7-9; length: 14; J: TRBJ1-1; size: many; CDR3: CASSSAGGETEAFF
V: TRBV6-5; length: 17; J: TRBJ2-2; size: -; CDR3: CASKARFLRGNTGELFF
V: TRBV5-1; length: 16; J: TRBJ1-1; size: many; CDR3: CASKQGPSSRDTEAFF
V: TRBV18; length: 13; J: TRBJ1-1; size: few; CDR3: CASSPNRDSEAFF
V: TRBV6-5; length: 15; J: TRBJ2-3; size: -; CDR3: CASRLTGSNTDTQYF
V: TRBV28; length: 16; J: TRBJ2-3; size: many; CDR3: CASSLPQGKRTDTQYF
V: TRBV27; length: 15; J: TRBJ2-2; size: -; CDR3: CASSLRGSGTGELFF
V: TRBV7-9; length: 12; J: TRBJ2-1; size: few; CDR3: CASSSGTFGRFF
V: TRBV7-9; length: 12; J: TRBJ2-1; size: few; CDR3: CASSFRNNEQFF
V: TRBV11-2; length: 15; J: TRBJ2-4; size: many; CDR3: CASSPISLAKNIQYF
V: TRBV3-1; length: 12; J: TRBJ2-1; size: few; CDR3: CASSHYPDEQFF
V: TRBV6-1; length: 15; J: TRBJ2-1; size: many; CDR3: CASSALRGAYNEQFF